This T cell receptor (beta chain) was identified in a study of beta chain features in type 1 diabetes. Study findings and constraints: The cDNA sequencing approach could over-represent high-TCR-expressing cells. Across all four CD4+ subsets, people with type 1 diabetes showed modestly shorter TCRB CDR3s. Shorter templates might be favored by PCR, and equally so in patients and in controls. Type 1 diabetes patients showed fewer insertions and more deletions at VDJ junctions.

Sequencing targeted expressed TCRB transcripts, as all isolated RNA had been reverse transcribed. Libraries were prepared by immunoSEQ multiplex PCR; TCRdb keeps only in-frame clonotypes and omits some of them. Among about 53,000 clones, 50% to 55% were seen once, and the ten largest hold 2.6%. CDR1 is SGHRS and CDR2 is YFSETQ in the germline V gene. This CDR3 has 15 amino acids. The V end was cut by 4 bases, the J end by 5 bases, with 15 bases between. As to this clone: Its cognate antigen is unknown.

The receptor's source is a woman aged 40-49 years with type 1 diabetes. The sample taken for sequencing was Tregs from blood. The chain joins TRBV5-1 to TRBJ2-2; weak D call: TRBD2 (6 bases). The CDR3, as DNA: TGCGCCAGCAGCCCCGACAGACGGGGGACCGGGGAGCTGTTTTTT. This translates into CASSPDRRGTGELFF.